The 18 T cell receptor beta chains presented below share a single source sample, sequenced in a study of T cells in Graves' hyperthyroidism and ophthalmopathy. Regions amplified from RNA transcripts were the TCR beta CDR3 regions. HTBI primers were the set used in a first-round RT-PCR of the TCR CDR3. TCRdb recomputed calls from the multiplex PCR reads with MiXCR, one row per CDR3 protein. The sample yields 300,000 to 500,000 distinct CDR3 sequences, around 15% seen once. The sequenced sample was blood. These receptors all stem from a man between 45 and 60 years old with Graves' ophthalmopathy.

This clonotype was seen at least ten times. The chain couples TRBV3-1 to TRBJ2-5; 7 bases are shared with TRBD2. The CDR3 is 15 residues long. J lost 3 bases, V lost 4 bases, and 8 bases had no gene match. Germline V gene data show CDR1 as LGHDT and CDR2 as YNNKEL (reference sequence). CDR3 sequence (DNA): TGTGCCAGCAGCCCCAGTCGCCTAGCGGAAGAGACCCAGTACTTC. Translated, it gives CASSPSRLAEETQYF.

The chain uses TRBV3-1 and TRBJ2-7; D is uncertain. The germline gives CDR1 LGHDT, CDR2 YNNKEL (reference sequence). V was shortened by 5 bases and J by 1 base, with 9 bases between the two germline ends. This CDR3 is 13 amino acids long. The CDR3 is CASSIALSYEQYF. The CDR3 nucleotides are TGTGCCAGCAGCATAGCCCTTTCCTACGAGCAGTACTTC.

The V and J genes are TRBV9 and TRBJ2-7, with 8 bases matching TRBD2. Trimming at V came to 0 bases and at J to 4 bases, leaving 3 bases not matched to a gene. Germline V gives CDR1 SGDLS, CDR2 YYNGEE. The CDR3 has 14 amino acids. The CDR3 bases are TGTGCCAGCAGCGTAGCCGCTAGCGGGTACGAGCAGTACTTC. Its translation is CASSVAASGYEQYF.

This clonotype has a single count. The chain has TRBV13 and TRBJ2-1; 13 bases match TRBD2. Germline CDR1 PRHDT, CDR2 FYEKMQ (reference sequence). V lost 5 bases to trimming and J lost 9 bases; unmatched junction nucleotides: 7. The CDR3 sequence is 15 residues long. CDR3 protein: CASSPGTSGNPEQFF. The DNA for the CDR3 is TGTGCCAGCAGCCCCGGGACTAGCGGGAATCCTGAGCAGTTCTTC.

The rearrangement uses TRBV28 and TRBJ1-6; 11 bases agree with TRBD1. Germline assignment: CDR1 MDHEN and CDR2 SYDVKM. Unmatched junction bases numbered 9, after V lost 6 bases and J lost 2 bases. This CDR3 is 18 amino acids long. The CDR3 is CASRPGTGGFTYNSPLHF. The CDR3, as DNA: TGTGCCAGCAGGCCAGGGACAGGGGGTTTCACCTATAATTCACCCCTCCACTTT.

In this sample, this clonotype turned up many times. CDR3 loop: CASSPQGGEYEQYF. In nucleotides, the CDR3 is TGCGCCAGCAGCCCCCAAGGGGGCGAGTACGAGCAGTACTTC. This rearrangement joins TRBV5-1 to TRBJ2-7; TRBD1 agrees at 7 bases. The germline V gene encodes CDR1 SGHRS and CDR2 YFSETQ. The CDR3 has 14 residues. V gave up 4 bases and J gave up 4 bases; unmatched junction bases: 8.

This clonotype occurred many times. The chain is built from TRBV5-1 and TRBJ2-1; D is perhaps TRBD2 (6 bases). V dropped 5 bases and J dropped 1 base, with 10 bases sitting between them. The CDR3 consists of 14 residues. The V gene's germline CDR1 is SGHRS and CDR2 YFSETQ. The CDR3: CASRRELSYNEQFF. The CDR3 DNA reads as TGCGCCAGCAGACGGGAGTTATCCTACAATGAGCAGTTCTTC.

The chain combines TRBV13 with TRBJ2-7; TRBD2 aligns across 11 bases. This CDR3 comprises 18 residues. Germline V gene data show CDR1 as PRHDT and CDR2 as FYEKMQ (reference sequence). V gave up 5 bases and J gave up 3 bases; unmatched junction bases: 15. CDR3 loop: CASSQGLAVRFPNYEQYF. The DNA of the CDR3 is TGTGCCAGCAGCCAGGGACTAGCGGTAAGATTTCCAAACTACGAGCAGTACTTC.

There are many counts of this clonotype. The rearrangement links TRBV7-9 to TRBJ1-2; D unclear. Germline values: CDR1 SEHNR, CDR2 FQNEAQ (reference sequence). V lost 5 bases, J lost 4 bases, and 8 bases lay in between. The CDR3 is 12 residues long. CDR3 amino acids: CASSPMAYGYTF. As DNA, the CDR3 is TGTGCCAGCAGCCCGATGGCCTATGGCTACACCTTC.

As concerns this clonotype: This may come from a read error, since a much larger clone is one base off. DNA of the CDR3: TGTGCCAGCAGTTACCAGACTAGAGGGGGCGGAGATACGCAGTATTTT. Its protein product is CASSYQTRGGGDTQYF. The chain links TRBV6-5 to TRBJ2-3, with TRBD1 as a possible D gene (7 bases). There are 16 residues in the CDR3. The V gene lost 2 bases and the J gene lost 5 bases, with 17 bases spanning the gap. Germline CDR1 reads MNHEY; CDR2 reads SVGAGI.

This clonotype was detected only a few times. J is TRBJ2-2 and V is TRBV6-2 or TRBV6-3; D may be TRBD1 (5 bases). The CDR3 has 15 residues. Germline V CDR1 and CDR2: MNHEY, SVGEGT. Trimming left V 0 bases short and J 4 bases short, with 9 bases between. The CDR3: CASSYSRTSTGELFF. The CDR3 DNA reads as TGTGCCAGCAGTTACTCGAGGACATCCACCGGGGAGCTGTTTTTT.

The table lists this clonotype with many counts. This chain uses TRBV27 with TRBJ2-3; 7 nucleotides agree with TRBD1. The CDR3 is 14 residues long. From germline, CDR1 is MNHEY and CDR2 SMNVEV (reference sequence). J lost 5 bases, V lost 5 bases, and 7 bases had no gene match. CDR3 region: CASSNKTGLDTQYF. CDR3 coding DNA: TGTGCCAGCAGTAACAAGACAGGGTTAGATACGCAGTATTTT.

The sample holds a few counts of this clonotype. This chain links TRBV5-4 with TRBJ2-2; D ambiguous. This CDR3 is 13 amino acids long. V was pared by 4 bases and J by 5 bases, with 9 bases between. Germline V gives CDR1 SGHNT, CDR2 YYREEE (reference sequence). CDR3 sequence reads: CASSGKRTGELFF. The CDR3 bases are TGTGCCAGCAGCGGCAAGCGTACCGGGGAGCTGTTTTTT.

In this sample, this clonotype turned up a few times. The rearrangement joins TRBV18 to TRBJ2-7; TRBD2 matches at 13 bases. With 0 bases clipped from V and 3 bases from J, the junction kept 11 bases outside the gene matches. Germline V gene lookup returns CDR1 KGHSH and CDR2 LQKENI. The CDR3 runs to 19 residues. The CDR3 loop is CASSPPATWTSGSLYEQYF. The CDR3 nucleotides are TGTGCCAGCTCACCACCGGCGACGTGGACTAGCGGGAGCCTCTACGAGCAGTACTTC.

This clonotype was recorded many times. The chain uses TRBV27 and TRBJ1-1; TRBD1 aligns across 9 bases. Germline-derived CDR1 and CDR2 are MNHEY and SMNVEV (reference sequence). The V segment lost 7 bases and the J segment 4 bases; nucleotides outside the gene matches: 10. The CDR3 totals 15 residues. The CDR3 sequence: CASKPGQGWGTEAFF. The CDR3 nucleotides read TGTGCCAGCAAACCGGGACAGGGTTGGGGCACTGAAGCTTTCTTT.

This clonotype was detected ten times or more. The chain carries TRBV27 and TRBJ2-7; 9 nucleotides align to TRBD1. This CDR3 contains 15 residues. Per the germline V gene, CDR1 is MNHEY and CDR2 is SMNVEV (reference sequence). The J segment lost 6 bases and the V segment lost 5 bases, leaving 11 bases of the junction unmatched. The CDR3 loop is CASSIPGQGPREQYF. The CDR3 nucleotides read TGTGCCAGCAGTATTCCGGGACAGGGTCCCCGCGAGCAGTACTTC.

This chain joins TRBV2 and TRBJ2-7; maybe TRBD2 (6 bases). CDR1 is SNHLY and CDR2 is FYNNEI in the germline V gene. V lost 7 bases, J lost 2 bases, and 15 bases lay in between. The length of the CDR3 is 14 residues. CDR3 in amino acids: CASNVRELAYEQYF. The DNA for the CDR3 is TGTGCCAGCAATGTTCGGGAGTTGGCCTACGAGCAGTACTTC.

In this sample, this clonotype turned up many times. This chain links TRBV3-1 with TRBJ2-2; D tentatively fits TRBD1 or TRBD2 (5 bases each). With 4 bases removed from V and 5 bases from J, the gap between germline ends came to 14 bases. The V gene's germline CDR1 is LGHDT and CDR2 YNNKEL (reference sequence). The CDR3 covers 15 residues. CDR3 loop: CASSRGTARTGELFF. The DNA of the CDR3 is TGTGCCAGCAGCCGTGGGACGGCGAGAACCGGGGAGCTGTTTTTT.